The text below deals with one T cell receptor (beta chain). Its antigen remains unknown. The sample originates from a study of T cell responses to AZD1222 COVID-19 vaccine. Study results and caveats: The breadth and depth of Spike-specific TCRs increased once two AZD1222 doses had been given. Epitopes outside B.1.351 and B.1.1.7 mutated regions reportedly drew nearly half of spike TCRs.

Data came from immunoSEQ multiplex PCR; TCRdb stores just in-frame clones and leaves some out. The table has approximately 130,000 clones, approximately 90% seen once. The germline V gene has CDR1 SGHRS and CDR2 YFSETQ. V dropped 2 bases and J dropped 3; count of bases not matched to a gene: 3. CDR3 length: 14 amino acids. V gene TRBV5-1 combines with J gene TRBJ1-1; 8 bases line up with TRBD1. The sequencing used peripheral blood, collected on day 0 of AZD1222 vaccination. The TCR sequence derives from an adult in good health. The CDR3 here is CASSFRDRYTEAFF. The CDR3 DNA reads TGCGCCAGCAGCTTCCGGGACAGGTACACTGAAGCTTTCTTT.